This T cell receptor beta chain was captured in a study of blood T cell repertoires in COVID-19 (dated by TCRdb to 2019 to 2021). The study in broad terms: Samples covering the acute and convalescent phases of COVID-19 were provided by collaborators in the United States, Italy and Spain. The material from the prospective study consisted of cDNA or gDNA derived from T cells, B-cell-depleted T cells, or PBMCs. The dataset comprised deeply sampled blood TCRbeta repertoires from subjects exposed to, actively infected with, or recovered from COVID-19. A freely available public database, intended as a resource for researchers studying the immune response to SARS-CoV-2, is where the repertoires were released. The samples were drawn from the first 160 participants of the ongoing ImmuneRACE study and from 1,254 subjects provided by 6 global collaborators. Nearly every sample came with metadata listing a de-identified subject ID, COVID-19 status, age in years and sex. Where available, HLA class I and class II types were taken from metadata supplied by the sample provider and were not determined by assay-based typing. Summary of the overall study and its limitations: How much clinical and demographic metadata was included differed by source and by participant, and the metadata was provided uncurated.

The collaborating institutions used their own protocols to collect whole blood in K2EDTA tubes. For TCRbeta analysis, collaborator samples were shipped as frozen whole blood, as isolated PBMCs, or as DNA extracted from either sample type. The germline V gene (reference sequence) specifies LNHDA as CDR1 and SQIVND as CDR2. Trimming removed 6 bases from V and 7 bases from J; the gene matches leave 6 bases unexplained. The CDR3, cysteine through phenylalanine, is 13 amino acids long. The retained sequence is limited to the CDR3, 39 bases, with the frame set at the first base. About this clone itself: Its specific antigen is unknown. Nothing much larger sits one base from this clone, and base qualities are not available.

The immunoSEQ Assay, a bias-controlled multiplex PCR, was used to amplify TCRbeta CDR3 regions from genomic DNA. Under the source paper's analysis protocol: The number of nucleated cells in each sample was estimated by amplification of reference gene primers within the assay. Sequence reads were collapsed and filtered to measure the absolute abundance of every unique TCRbeta CDR3 rearrangement. Productive Simpson clonality was computed per sample as the square root of Simpson's diversity index over productive rearrangements. TCRdb took this table from immuneACCESS and kept in-frame rearrangements with V and J called. Such tables lack part of the clones; where checked against another copy, unresolved V genes explain under half of the gap, and the rest is unexplained. The V and J calls and clone size come from that table; D and trimming were worked out from the DNA. The table for this sample lists about 97,000 clones; about 83% of them were counted only once. About 10% of the sample lies in the top ten.

The receptor was isolated from a man aged 35-49 years with active or convalescent COVID-19. The sample comprised peripheral blood. Recombination linked TRBV19 to TRBJ1-2, with 9 bases aligning to TRBD1. The CDR3 corresponds to CASSPRDRVGYTF. The sequence in DNA is TGTGCCAGTAGCCCAAGGGACAGGGTTGGCTACACCTTC.